Given below is one TCR beta chain in context. As yet, its antigen is unknown. 60 Vbeta and 13 Jbeta primers were used in PCR. The assay was immunoSEQ multiplex PCR, and TCRdb's table has in-frame clones only and misses some. The data hold about 170,000 clones, with 65% to 85% observed a single time. This record comes from a study of cytomegalovirus exposure and HLA in healthy donors. Study-wide results and caveats: A further, later analysis showed that HLA-associated TCR beta chains (compared with equally common others) were more clonally expanded. Several of the most significant clusters were apparently associated with common viral pathogens in a later analysis. The majority of CMV-associated TCR beta chains were reported as apparently HLA-restricted in a later analysis.

Germline lookup yields CDR1 LGHNA and CDR2 YNFKEQ. V lost 3 bases, J lost 2 bases, and 10 bases stayed unmatched. The CDR3 is 16 residues long. The chain combines TRBV4-2 with TRBJ2-7; 7 bases align to TRBD1. Sequencing was carried out using PBMCs. The sequence was collected from a woman aged 45-60 years in good health and CMV-seropositive. DNA for the CDR3: TGTGCCAGCAGCCAGGCCCCGGGACAGAATACCTACGAGCAGTACTTC. The encoded protein is CASSQAPGQNTYEQYF.